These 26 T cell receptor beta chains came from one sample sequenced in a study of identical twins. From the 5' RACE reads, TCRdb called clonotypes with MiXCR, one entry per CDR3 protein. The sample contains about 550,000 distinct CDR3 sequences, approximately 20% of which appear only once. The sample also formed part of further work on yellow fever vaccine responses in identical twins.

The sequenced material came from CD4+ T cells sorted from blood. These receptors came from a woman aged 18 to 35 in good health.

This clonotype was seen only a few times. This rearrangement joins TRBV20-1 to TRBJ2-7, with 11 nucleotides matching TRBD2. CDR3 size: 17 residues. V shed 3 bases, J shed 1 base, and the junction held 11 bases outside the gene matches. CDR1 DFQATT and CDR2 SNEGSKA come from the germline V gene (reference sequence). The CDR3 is CSASPLAGGPSSYEQYF. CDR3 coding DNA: TGCAGTGCTAGCCCCCTAGCGGGAGGCCCCTCTTCCTACGAGCAGTACTTC.

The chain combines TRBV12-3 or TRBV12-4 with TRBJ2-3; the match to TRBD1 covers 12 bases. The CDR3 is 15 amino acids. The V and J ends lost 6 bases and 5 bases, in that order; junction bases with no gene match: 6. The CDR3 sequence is CASSLGQGAGDTQYF. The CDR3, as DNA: TGTGCCAGCAGCTTGGGACAGGGGGCAGGAGATACGCAGTATTTT.

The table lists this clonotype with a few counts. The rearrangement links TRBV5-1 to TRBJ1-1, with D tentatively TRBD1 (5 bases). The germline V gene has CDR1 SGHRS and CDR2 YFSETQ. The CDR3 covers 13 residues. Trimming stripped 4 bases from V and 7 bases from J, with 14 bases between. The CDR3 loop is CASSPKGEVEAFF. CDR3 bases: TGCGCCAGCAGCCCGAAAGGGGAGGTTGAAGCTTTCTTT.

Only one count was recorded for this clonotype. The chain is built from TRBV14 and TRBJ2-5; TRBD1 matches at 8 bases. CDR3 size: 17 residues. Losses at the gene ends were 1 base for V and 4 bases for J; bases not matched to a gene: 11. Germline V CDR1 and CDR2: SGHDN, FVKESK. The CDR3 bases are TGTGCCAGCAGCCAAGGATTGACCGGGACAGGACTAGAGACCCAGTACTTC. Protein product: CASSQGLTGTGLETQYF.

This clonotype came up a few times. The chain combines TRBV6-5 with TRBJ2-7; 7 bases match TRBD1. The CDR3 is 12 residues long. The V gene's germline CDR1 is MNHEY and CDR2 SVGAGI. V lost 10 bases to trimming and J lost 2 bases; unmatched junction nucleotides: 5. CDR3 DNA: TGTGCCAACTACCAGGGGGCCTACGAGCAGTACGTC. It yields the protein CANYQGAYEQYV.

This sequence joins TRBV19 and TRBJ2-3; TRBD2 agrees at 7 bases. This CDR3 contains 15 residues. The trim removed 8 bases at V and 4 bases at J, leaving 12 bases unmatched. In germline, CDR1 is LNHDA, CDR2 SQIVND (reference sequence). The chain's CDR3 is CASRGGGSKADTQYF. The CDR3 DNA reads TGTGCCAGTCGTGGCGGGGGATCAAAAGCAGATACGCAGTATTTT.

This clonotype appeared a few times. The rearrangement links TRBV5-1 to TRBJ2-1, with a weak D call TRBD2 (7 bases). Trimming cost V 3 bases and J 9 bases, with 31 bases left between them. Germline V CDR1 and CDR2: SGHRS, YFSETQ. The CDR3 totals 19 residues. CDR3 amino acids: CASSSGQGGFGGGAGEQFF. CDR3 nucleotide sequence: TGCGCCAGCAGCTCCGGCCAGGGTGGATTTGGTGGGGGGGCCGGTGAGCAGTTCTTC.

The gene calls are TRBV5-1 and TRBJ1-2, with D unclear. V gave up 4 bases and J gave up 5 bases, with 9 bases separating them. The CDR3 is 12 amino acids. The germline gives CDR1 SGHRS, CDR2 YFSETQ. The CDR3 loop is CASSPQSYGYTF. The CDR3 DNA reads TGCGCCAGCAGCCCCCAGAGTTATGGCTACACCTTC.

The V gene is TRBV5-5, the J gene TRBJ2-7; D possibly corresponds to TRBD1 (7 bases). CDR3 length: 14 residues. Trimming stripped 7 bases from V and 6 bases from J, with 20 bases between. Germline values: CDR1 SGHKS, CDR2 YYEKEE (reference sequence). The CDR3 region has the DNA TGTGCCAGCCGACTAGGGGGCGCAGAAGTCGAGCAGTACTTC. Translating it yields CASRLGGAEVEQYF.

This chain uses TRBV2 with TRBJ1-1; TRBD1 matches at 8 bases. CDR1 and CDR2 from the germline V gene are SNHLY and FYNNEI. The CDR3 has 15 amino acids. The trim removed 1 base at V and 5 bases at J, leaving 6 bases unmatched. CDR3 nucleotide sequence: TGTGCCAGCAGTGAAGGGGGCAGGGGGCAAACTGAAGCTTTCTTT. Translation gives CASSEGGRGQTEAFF.

For the CDR3, the DNA is TGTGCCAGCACTAGGGACAGCTACACCGGGGAGCTGTTTTTT. This sequence encodes CASTRDSYTGELFF. The V and J genes are TRBV2 and TRBJ2-2; 7 bases are a match to TRBD1. The CDR3 sequence is 14 residues long. CDR1 is SNHLY and CDR2 is FYNNEI in the germline V gene. V was pared by 7 bases and J by 3 bases, with 5 bases of the junction left unmatched.

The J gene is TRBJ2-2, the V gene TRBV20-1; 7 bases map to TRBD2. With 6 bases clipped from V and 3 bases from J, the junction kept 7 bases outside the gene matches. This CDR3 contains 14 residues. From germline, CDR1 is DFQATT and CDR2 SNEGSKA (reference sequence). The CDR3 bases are TGCAGTGCGGGAAGCGGGGACGACACCGGGGAGCTGTTTTTT. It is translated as CSAGSGDDTGELFF.

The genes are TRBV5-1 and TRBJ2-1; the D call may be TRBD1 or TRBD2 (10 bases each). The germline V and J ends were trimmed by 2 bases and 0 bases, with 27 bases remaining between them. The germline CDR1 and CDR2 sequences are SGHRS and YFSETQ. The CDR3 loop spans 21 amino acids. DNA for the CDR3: TGCGCCAGCAGCTTAACGACAGGGGGCACCGCTAGCGGGGGCTCCTACAATGAGCAGTTCTTC. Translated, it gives CASSLTTGGTASGGSYNEQFF. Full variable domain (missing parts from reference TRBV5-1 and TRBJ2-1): KAGVTQTPRYLIKTRGQQVTLSCSPISGHRSVSWYQQTPGQGLQFLFEYFSETQRNKGNFPGRFSGRQFSNSRSEMNVSTLELGDSALYLCASSLTTGGTASGGSYNEQFFGPGTRLTVL.

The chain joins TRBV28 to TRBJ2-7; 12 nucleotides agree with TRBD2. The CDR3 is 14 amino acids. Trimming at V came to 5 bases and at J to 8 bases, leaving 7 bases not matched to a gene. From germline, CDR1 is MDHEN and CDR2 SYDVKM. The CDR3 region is CASSPTSGGPKQYF. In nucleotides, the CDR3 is TGTGCCAGCAGTCCTACTAGCGGGGGGCCGAAGCAGTACTTC.

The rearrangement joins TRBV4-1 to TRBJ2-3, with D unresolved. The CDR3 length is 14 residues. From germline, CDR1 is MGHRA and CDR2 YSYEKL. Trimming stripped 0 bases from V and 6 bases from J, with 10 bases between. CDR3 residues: CASSQDTRTDTQYF. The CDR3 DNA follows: TGCGCCAGCAGCCAAGACACCCGTACGGATACGCAGTATTTT.

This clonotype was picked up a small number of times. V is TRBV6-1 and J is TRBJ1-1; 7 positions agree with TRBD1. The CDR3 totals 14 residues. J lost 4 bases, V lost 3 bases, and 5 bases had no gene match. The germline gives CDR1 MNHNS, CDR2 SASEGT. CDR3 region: CASSEQGVLTEAFF. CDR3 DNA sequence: TGTGCCAGCAGTGAGCAGGGGGTACTCACTGAAGCTTTCTTT.

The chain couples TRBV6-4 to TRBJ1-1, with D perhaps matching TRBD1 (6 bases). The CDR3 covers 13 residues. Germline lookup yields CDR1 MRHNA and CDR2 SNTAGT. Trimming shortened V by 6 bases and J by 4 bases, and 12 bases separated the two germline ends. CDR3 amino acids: CASRSTGSTEAFF. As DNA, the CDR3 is TGTGCCAGCAGAAGTACAGGGAGCACTGAAGCTTTCTTT.

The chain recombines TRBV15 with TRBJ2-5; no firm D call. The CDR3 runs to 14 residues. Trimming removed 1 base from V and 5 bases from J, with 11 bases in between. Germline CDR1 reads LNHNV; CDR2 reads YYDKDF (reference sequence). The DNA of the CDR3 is TGTGCCACCAGCAGAGGCGACTTGCAGGAGACCCAGTACTTC. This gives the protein CATSRGDLQETQYF.

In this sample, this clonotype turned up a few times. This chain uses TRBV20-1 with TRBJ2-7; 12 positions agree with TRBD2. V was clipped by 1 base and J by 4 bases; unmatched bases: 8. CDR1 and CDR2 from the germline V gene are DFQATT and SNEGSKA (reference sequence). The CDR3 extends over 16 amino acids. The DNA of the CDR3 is TGCAGTGCTAGAGGATCCGGGACTAGCGGGTTATACGAGCAGTACTTC. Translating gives CSARGSGTSGLYEQYF.

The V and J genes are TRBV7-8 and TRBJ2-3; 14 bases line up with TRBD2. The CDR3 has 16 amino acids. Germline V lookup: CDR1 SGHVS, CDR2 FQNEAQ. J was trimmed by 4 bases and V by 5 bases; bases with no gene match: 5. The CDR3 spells CASSPRTSGGSDTQYF. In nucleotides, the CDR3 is TGTGCCAGCAGCCCGAGGACTAGCGGGGGGTCAGATACGCAGTATTTT.

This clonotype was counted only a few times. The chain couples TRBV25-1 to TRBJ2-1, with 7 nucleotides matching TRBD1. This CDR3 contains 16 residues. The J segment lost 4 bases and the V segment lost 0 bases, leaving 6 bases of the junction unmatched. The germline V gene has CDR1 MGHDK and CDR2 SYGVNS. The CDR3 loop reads CASSEYRGQLYNEQFF. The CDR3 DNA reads TGTGCCAGCAGTGAATATAGGGGACAGCTATACAATGAGCAGTTCTTC.

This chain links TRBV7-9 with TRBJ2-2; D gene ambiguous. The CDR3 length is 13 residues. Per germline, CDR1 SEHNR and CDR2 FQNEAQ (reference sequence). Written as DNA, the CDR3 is TGTGTCTTTTCCACAGCGAACACCGGGGAGCTGTTTTTT. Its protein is CVFSTANTGELFF.

The CDR3 loop reads CATSDIGLAGLSEQFF. DNA of the CDR3: TGTGCCACCAGTGATATTGGACTAGCGGGACTTAGTGAGCAGTTCTTC. The gene calls are TRBV24-1 and TRBJ2-1; 12 bases line up with TRBD2. There are 16 residues in the CDR3. Germline trimming cut 3 bases from V and 9 bases from J; bases unmatched to any gene: 8. The germline CDR1 and CDR2 sequences are KGHDR and SFDVKD.

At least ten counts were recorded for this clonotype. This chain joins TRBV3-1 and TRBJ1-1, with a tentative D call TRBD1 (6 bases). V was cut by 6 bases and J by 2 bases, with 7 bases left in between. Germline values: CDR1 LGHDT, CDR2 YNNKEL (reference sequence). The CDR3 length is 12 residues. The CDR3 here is CASRTGNTEAFF. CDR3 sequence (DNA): TGTGCCAGCAGGACAGGAAACACTGAAGCTTTCTTT.

This chain's CDR3 is CASSFLGGIDSGANVLTF. CDR3 nucleotides: TGTGCCAGCAGCTTTTTGGGGGGGATCGACTCTGGGGCCAACGTCCTGACTTTC. This chain uses TRBV5-6 with TRBJ2-6; 7 positions agree with TRBD2. Germline values: CDR1 SGHDT, CDR2 YYEEEE. The trim removed 2 bases at V and 0 bases at J, leaving 8 bases unmatched. CDR3 size: 18 residues.

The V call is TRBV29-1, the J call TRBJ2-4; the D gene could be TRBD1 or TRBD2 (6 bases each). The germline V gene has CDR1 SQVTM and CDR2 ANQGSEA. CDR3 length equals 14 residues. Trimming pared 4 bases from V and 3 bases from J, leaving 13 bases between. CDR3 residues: CSVVRGAGKNIQYF. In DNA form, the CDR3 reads TGCAGCGTTGTGAGGGGGGCCGGCAAAAACATTCAGTACTTC.